This T cell receptor (beta chain) was retrieved from a study of cytomegalovirus exposure and HLA in healthy donors. This clone is a singleton in its sample. 60 Vbeta and 13 Jbeta primers were used in PCR. Profiled with immunoSEQ multiplex PCR; TCRdb holds only in-frame clones, not every one. This sample has about 130,000 clones, with roughly 83% found just once. Per germline, CDR1 KGHSH and CDR2 LQKENI. The CDR3 is 13 residues long. V shed 5 bases and J 2 bases; nucleotides not matched to a gene: 2. The chain is built from TRBV18 and TRBJ1-2; 7 bases match TRBD1. The clonotype was recovered from a girl aged 2-9 years in good health and CMV-seronegative. Sequenced input: PBMCs. The CDR3 DNA reads as TGTGCCAGCTCATCGGGACAGAACTATGGCTACACCTTC. Amino acid sequence: CASSSGQNYGYTF. The variable domain in full, with the rest retrieved from reference TRBV18 and TRBJ1-2, is NAGVMQNPRHLVRRRGQEARLRCSPMKGHSHVYWYRQLPEEGLKFMVYLQKENIIDESGMPKERFSAEFPKEGPSILRIQQVVRGDSAAYFCASSSGQNYGYTFGSGTRLTVV.